One sample yielded the 20 T cell receptor beta chains listed below, sequenced in a study of siplizumab effects on memory and regulatory T cells. Clones were sequenced by immunoSEQ multiplex PCR, and TCRdb holds only the in-frame ones, with some missing. The sample includes approximately 120,000 clones, just over 90% of them seen just once. The sequencing sample was made of non-Treg CD4+ T cells sorted from blood. These TCRs come from a human donor in good health.

The chain recombines TRBV4-1 with TRBJ1-4; D is possibly TRBD1 (5 bases). CDR3 length: 19 residues. Germline V gene lookup returns CDR1 MGHRA and CDR2 YSYEKL. V shed 0 bases and J shed 0 bases, with 17 bases lying between them. The CDR3 DNA sequence: TGCGCCAGCAGCCAAGATCGTTTCCGGGACCGCGCAACTAATGAAAAACTGTTTTTT. Translation: CASSQDRFRDRATNEKLFF.

This clone occurred once. The V gene is TRBV18, the J gene TRBJ1-2; tentatively, D is TRBD1 (6 bases). Germline loops: CDR1 KGHSH, CDR2 LQKENI. V lost 3 bases and J 3 bases, leaving 11 bases between the germline ends. This CDR3 region has 14 residues. As DNA, the CDR3 is TGTGCCAGCTCACCTACAGGGTTTGACTATGGCTACACCTTC. Residues: CASSPTGFDYGYTF.

This chain connects TRBV5-5 to TRBJ1-2, with 8 positions matching TRBD1. Germline assignment: CDR1 SGHKS and CDR2 YYEKEE (reference sequence). V was pared by 4 bases and J by 7 bases, with 15 bases of the junction left unmatched. This CDR3 spans 16 amino acids. CDR3 protein: CASSPDRTGKTIGYTF. The CDR3 DNA follows: TGTGCCAGCAGCCCGGATCGGACAGGGAAAACTATTGGCTACACCTTC.

V and J are TRBV4-2 and TRBJ1-6, with D uncertain. The length of the CDR3 is 15 residues. Germline CDR1 and CDR2: LGHNA and YNFKEQ. Trimming pared 0 bases from V and 10 bases from J, leaving 13 bases between. The CDR3 nucleotides are TGTGCCAGCAGCCAAGATGTCGTGAGGGAATCACCCCTCCACTTT. Amino acid sequence: CASSQDVVRESPLHF.

The chain carries TRBV19 and TRBJ2-6; 7 positions agree with TRBD1. The CDR3 covers 20 residues. V dropped 4 bases and J dropped 0; count of bases not matched to a gene: 15. CDR1 is LNHDA, CDR2 SQIVND, per germline (reference sequence). The CDR3 loop is CASSTLLPGQSFSGANVLTF. In DNA, the CDR3 is TGTGCCAGTAGTACCTTACTCCCGGGACAGAGCTTCTCTGGGGCCAACGTCCTGACTTTC.

The gene calls are TRBV7-9 and TRBJ2-3; TRBD2 aligns across 12 bases. Per the germline V gene, CDR1 is SEHNR and CDR2 is FQNEAQ (reference sequence). V shed 5 bases, J shed 3 bases, and the junction held 6 bases outside the gene matches. The CDR3 has 16 amino acids. CDR3 protein: CASSGGLAGITDTQYF. The DNA of the CDR3 is TGTGCCAGCAGCGGCGGACTAGCGGGGATAACAGATACGCAGTATTTT.

The J gene is TRBJ1-5, the V gene TRBV2, with 12 positions matching TRBD1. The length of the CDR3 is 14 residues. The V segment lost 6 bases and the J segment 6 bases; nucleotides outside the gene matches: 3. The germline V gene encodes CDR1 SNHLY and CDR2 FYNNEI. CDR3 loop: CASSGTGGGQPQHF. The CDR3 DNA reads as TGTGCCAGCAGCGGGACAGGGGGCGGTCAGCCCCAGCATTTT.

This clone was observed once. This chain uses TRBV2 with TRBJ2-3; D is perhaps TRBD1 or TRBD2 (5 bases each). The V gene lost 0 bases and the J gene lost 2 bases, with 15 bases spanning the gap. CDR1 and CDR2 (germline): SNHLY, FYNNEI. The CDR3 length is 17 residues. The CDR3 DNA sequence: TGTGCCAGCAGTGAAGCGCTCGGGGCGAGGGTCACAGATACGCAGTATTTT. As protein: CASSEALGARVTDTQYF.

The J gene is TRBJ1-5, the V gene TRBV5-6; 8 bases align to TRBD1. V lost 3 bases, J lost 7 bases, and 3 bases stayed unmatched. CDR3 length: 13 residues. Germline CDR1 SGHDT, CDR2 YYEEEE. The CDR3 DNA reads as TGTGCCAGCAGCTCTTACAGGGGGCAGCCCCAGCATTTT. This sequence encodes CASSSYRGQPQHF.

This chain's CDR3 is CARSSGLRNTEAFF. The DNA of the CDR3 is TGTGCCCGTTCCTCGGGACTGAGAAACACTGAAGCTTTCTTT. V usage is TRBV30 and J usage is TRBJ1-1, with a tentative D call TRBD1 (5 bases). Germline V gene data show CDR1 as GTSNPN and CDR2 as SVGIG (reference sequence). The germline V and J ends were trimmed by 8 bases and 2 bases, with 18 bases remaining between them. CDR3 length equals 14 residues.

V usage is TRBV10-1 and J usage is TRBJ1-6; TRBD1 matches 9 bases. With V trimmed by 5 bases and J by 7 bases, 6 bases remained unmatched. The CDR3 is made up of 15 amino acids. Germline-derived CDR1 and CDR2 are WNHNN and SYGVQD (reference sequence). CDR3 bases: TGCGCCAGCAGTCACAGGGGGCGCAAGAATTCACCCCTCCACTTT. Translation gives CASSHRGRKNSPLHF.

The chain links TRBV5-4 to TRBJ1-6; 7 nucleotides align to TRBD1. Germline CDR1 and CDR2: SGHNT and YYREEE (reference sequence). This CDR3 has 17 residues. With V trimmed by 4 bases and J by 0 bases, 7 bases remained unmatched. Here the CDR3 reads CASSPGQVRSYNSPLHF. The CDR3 DNA reads TGTGCCAGCAGCCCCGGACAGGTTCGCTCCTATAATTCACCCCTCCACTTT.

The rearrangement joins TRBV6-1 to TRBJ1-6, with D possibly matching TRBD1 (6 bases). CDR1 is MNHNS, CDR2 SASEGT, per germline. V lost 11 bases, J lost 8 bases, and 16 bases lay in between. This CDR3 is built from 13 residues. For the CDR3, the DNA is TGTGCCGGCCACAGGGATGTAGATTCACCCCTCCACTTT. The encoded protein is CAGHRDVDSPLHF.

The rearrangement joins TRBV7-2 to TRBJ2-6; no reliable D call. Germline V gene data show CDR1 as SGHTA and CDR2 as FQGNSA. The V and J ends lost 8 bases and 3 bases respectively, with 11 bases between them. This CDR3 region has 14 residues. The CDR3 sequence: CASGWGGGANVLTF. The CDR3 coding sequence is TGTGCCAGCGGTTGGGGTGGTGGGGCCAACGTCCTGACTTTC.

The chain links TRBV5-1 to TRBJ1-5; D is uncertain. The germline V gene has CDR1 SGHRS and CDR2 YFSETQ. The germline V and J ends were trimmed by 0 bases and 7 bases, with 17 bases remaining between them. The CDR3 extends over 16 amino acids. The CDR3 nucleotides are TGCGCCAGCAGCTTGGCCCCGGGTGAGGCAAACCAGCCCCAGCATTTT. Its protein is CASSLAPGEANQPQHF.

The rearrangement links TRBV5-1 to TRBJ2-3, with D uncertain. Deletions cut 4 bases from V and 2 bases from J, with 11 bases between. The CDR3 runs 14 residues. Germline CDR1 SGHRS, CDR2 YFSETQ. CDR3 DNA: TGCGCCAGCAGCGAAAACGGCAACACAGATACGCAGTATTTT. Translation: CASSENGNTDTQYF.

Worth noting for this clone: Other DNA sequences of this sample code for an identical CDR3. As DNA, the CDR3 is TGTGCCAGCAGTTCCTTGATAAGCGGGGAGCTGTTTTTT. Amino acids: CASSSLISGELFF. The rearrangement links TRBV6-5 to TRBJ2-2, with D unclear. V dropped 4 bases and J dropped 7 bases, with 10 bases sitting between them. The CDR3 loop spans 13 amino acids. Germline CDR1 reads MNHEY; CDR2 reads SVGAGI.

The chain recombines TRBV28 with TRBJ1-3; no firm D call. Trimming cost V 3 bases and J 2 bases, with 14 bases left between them. Germline-derived CDR1 and CDR2 are MDHEN and SYDVKM. The CDR3 is 16 amino acids. Written as DNA, the CDR3 is TGTGCCAGCAGTTTGTTATGGGTGAACACTGGAAACACCATATATTTT. It is translated as CASSLLWVNTGNTIYF.

The CDR3 DNA sequence: TGCGCCAGCAGCGACTTACAGGGGGCAACTAATGAAAAACTGTTTTTT. This gives the protein CASSDLQGATNEKLFF. This chain links TRBV5-1 with TRBJ1-4; TRBD1 aligns across 8 bases. This CDR3 is 16 amino acids long. CDR1 is SGHRS and CDR2 is YFSETQ in the germline V gene. J lost 0 bases, V lost 4 bases, and 5 bases had no gene match.

J is TRBJ2-2 and V is TRBV7-9; D perhaps matches TRBD1 (5 bases). The CDR3 runs 14 residues. V was trimmed by 4 bases and J by 4 bases, leaving 10 bases between them. Germline CDR1 reads SEHNR; CDR2 reads FQNEAQ (reference sequence). The CDR3 sequence is CASSSQGGTGELFF. CDR3 bases: TGTGCCAGCAGCTCCCAGGGTGGCACCGGGGAGCTGTTTTTT.